The TCR beta chain described here comes from a study of PD-L1 blockade in urothelial cancer. Study overall: Bladder-origin urothelial cancer in males covered twenty-five of 29 patients.

The data were produced by immunoSEQ multiplex PCR, yet TCRdb's version contains in-frame clones alone and is incomplete. Counted here are approximately 36,000 clones, roughly 84% occurring once; the ten biggest clones make up roughly 10%. Time point meaning: peripheral blood 6 weeks after treatment start. The CDR3 contains 14 residues. V was clipped by 8 bases and J by 2 bases; unmatched bases: 6. The germline V gene encodes CDR1 SQVTM and CDR2 ANQGSEA. The sequencing used PBMCs, collected around atezolizumab (anti-PD-L1) treatment. The V call is TRBV29-1, the J call TRBJ2-3, with TRBD1 matching 11 bases. The sequence came from a man aged 40-55 years with urothelial cancer. CDR3 nucleotides: TGCAGCTTGATGGACAGGGGGCCCACAGATACGCAGTATTTT. It encodes CSLMDRGPTDTQYF.